Listed here are 21 T cell receptor beta chains from one sample, sequenced in a study of CD8 T cell repertoires and HIV-1 epitope variants. These TCRs are of unknown antigen specificity. Profiling relied on immunoSEQ multiplex PCR, and the TCRdb table lists in-frame clones only, not all of them. This sample has several thousand clones, with 60% to 80% found just once. Sequenced: cultured CD8+ T cells derived from PBMCs. The receptors come from a male donor with HIV.

The genes are TRBV29-1 and TRBJ2-7, with unresolved D. Looked up from germline, CDR1 is SQVTM and CDR2 is ANQGSEA. There are 15 residues in the CDR3. V lost 0 bases and J lost 3, with 15 bases in between. CDR3 in DNA: TGCAGCGTTGAAGATCCGACTGATTCCTACTACGAGCAGTACTTC. Translating it yields CSVEDPTDSYYEQYF.

The rearrangement joins TRBV28 to TRBJ2-7, with D possibly matching TRBD2 (5 bases). The CDR3 consists of 14 residues. Germline lookup yields CDR1 MDHEN and CDR2 SYDVKM. Trimming removed 3 bases from V and 2 bases from J, with 11 bases in between. The CDR3 coding sequence is TGTGCCAGCAGTTTTGCCCGGGGAGCCTACGAGCAGTACTTC. Its protein product is CASSFARGAYEQYF. Supplemented by reference TRBV28 and TRBJ2-7, the full variable domain reads DVKVTQSSRYLVKRTGEKVFLECVQDMDHENMFWYRQDPGLGLRLIYFSYDVKMKEKGDIPEGYSVSREKKERFSLILESASTNQTSMYLCASSFARGAYEQYFGPGTRLTVT.

The chain joins TRBV27 to TRBJ1-2; no definite D call. The CDR3 covers 13 residues. V shed 2 bases and J shed 4 bases, with 8 bases lying between them. From germline, CDR1 is MNHEY and CDR2 SMNVEV (reference sequence). The CDR3 is CASSLAASYGYTF. DNA of the CDR3: TGTGCCAGCAGTTTAGCAGCCTCCTATGGCTACACCTTC.

This clone was picked up a small number of times. The chain uses TRBV10-2 and TRBJ2-3; TRBD2 agrees at 9 bases. This CDR3 is built from 15 residues. Germline V gene sequence: CDR1 WSHSY, CDR2 SAAADI. Germline trimming cut 3 bases from V and 3 bases from J; bases unmatched to any gene: 4. The CDR3 DNA is TGCGCCAGCAGTGAAACGCTAGCGGGGACAGATACGCAGTATTTT. Translated, it gives CASSETLAGTDTQYF.

This clone was seen a few times. The CDR3 here is CASSLAGVHYNEQFF. The CDR3 DNA reads TGTGCCAGCAGCTTGGCGGGAGTACACTACAATGAGCAGTTCTTC. V usage is TRBV7-9 and J usage is TRBJ2-1, with TRBD2 matching 7 bases. V trimming: 3 bases; J trimming: 3 bases; junction bases outside the gene matches: 5. This CDR3 contains 15 residues. The germline V gene has CDR1 SEHNR and CDR2 FQNEAQ (reference sequence).

V is TRBV19 and J is TRBJ2-2, with a tentative D call TRBD1 (5 bases). The CDR3 totals 12 residues. Per the germline V gene, CDR1 is LNHDA and CDR2 is SQIVND (reference sequence). V dropped 9 bases and J dropped 6 bases, with 11 bases sitting between them. CDR3 sequence reads: CASTQGSGELFF. CDR3 in DNA: TGTGCCAGCACTCAGGGTTCCGGGGAGCTGTTTTTT.

The chain has TRBV28 and TRBJ1-5; perhaps TRBD1 as D (5 bases). Germline V gene data show CDR1 as MDHEN and CDR2 as SYDVKM. The CDR3 sequence is 11 residues long. The germline V and J ends were trimmed by 8 bases and 10 bases, with 12 bases remaining between them. The chain's CDR3 is CASALGTPQHF. For the CDR3, the DNA is TGTGCCAGCGCGTTGGGGACCCCCCAGCATTTT. Based on the CDR3 plus reference TRBV28 and TRBJ1-5, the full variable domain is DVKVTQSSRYLVKRTGEKVFLECVQDMDHENMFWYRQDPGLGLRLIYFSYDVKMKEKGDIPEGYSVSREKKERFSLILESASTNQTSMYLCASALGTPQHFGDGTRLSIL.

The chain links TRBV10-2 to TRBJ2-2; 9 bases are shared with TRBD1. Unmatched junction bases numbered 2, after V lost 10 bases and J lost 5 bases. The CDR3 sequence is 12 residues long. CDR1 is WSHSY and CDR2 is SAAADI in the germline V gene. CDR3 DNA sequence: TGCGCCACCGACAGGGGGACCGGGGAGCTGTTTTTT. Its protein is CATDRGTGELFF.

The chain combines TRBV28 with TRBJ1-4; 8 bases are shared with TRBD1. Germline CDR1 reads MDHEN; CDR2 reads SYDVKM. CDR3 length: 16 amino acids. V shed 6 bases, J shed 8 bases, and the junction held 14 bases outside the gene matches. The CDR3: CASSLDREDVTEKLFF. The CDR3 bases are TGTGCCAGCAGCCTGGACAGGGAAGATGTGACGGAAAAACTGTTTTTT.

The V gene is TRBV2, the J gene TRBJ2-7; the D is unclear. V lost 1 base and J 4 bases, leaving 11 bases between the germline ends. The CDR3 is 14 amino acids. From germline, CDR1 is SNHLY and CDR2 FYNNEI. The CDR3: CASSEGREIYEQYF. The CDR3 region has the DNA TGTGCCAGCAGTGAAGGTCGCGAGATTTACGAGCAGTACTTC.

This clone was recorded only once. This rearrangement joins TRBV2 to TRBJ2-7, with 10 bases matching TRBD2. The J segment lost 7 bases and the V segment lost 2 bases, leaving 11 bases of the junction unmatched. This CDR3 has 16 amino acids. The germline V gene has CDR1 SNHLY and CDR2 FYNNEI. CDR3 in amino acids: CASSEREVAGGIEQYF. As DNA, the CDR3 is TGTGCCAGCAGTGAACGCGAGGTAGCGGGAGGTATTGAGCAGTACTTC.

V is TRBV6-4 and J is TRBJ1-1, with D perhaps matching TRBD1 (6 bases). V shed 4 bases and J shed 9 bases, with 15 bases lying between them. CDR3 length: 13 residues. Germline CDR1 MRHNA, CDR2 SNTAGT. The CDR3 coding sequence is TGTGCCAGCAGTGTCGATCAACAGGGAAAAGCTTTCTTT. This codes for CASSVDQQGKAFF.

The chain joins TRBV27 to TRBJ2-7; D could derive from TRBD1 or TRBD2 (5 bases each). V lost 0 bases and J 1 base, leaving 13 bases between the germline ends. The CDR3 consists of 16 residues. Looked up from germline, CDR1 is MNHEY and CDR2 is SMNVEV (reference sequence). CDR3 DNA sequence: TGTGCCAGCAGTTTATCGTTAGGGACGTTGTCCTACGAGCAGTACTTC. Encoded protein: CASSLSLGTLSYEQYF.

The chain links TRBV27 to TRBJ2-5, with TRBD1 matching 9 bases. Germline V gives CDR1 MNHEY, CDR2 SMNVEV (reference sequence). J lost 5 bases, V lost 6 bases, and 13 bases had no gene match. This CDR3 comprises 16 residues. Here the CDR3 DNA reads TGTGCCAGCAGGCAGACGACAGGGGGATTAATGGAGACCCAGTACTTC. It yields the protein CASRQTTGGLMETQYF.

The chain employs TRBV7-2 and TRBJ1-1, with D hard to call. V gave up 5 bases and J gave up 0 bases, with 4 bases separating them. CDR3 length equals 12 residues. Germline assignment: CDR1 SGHTA and CDR2 FQGNSA. CDR3 in DNA: TGTGCCAGCAGCCAAGTGAACACTGAAGCTTTCTTT. This codes for CASSQVNTEAFF.

The chain recombines TRBV10-3 with TRBJ1-2; D unresolved. The CDR3 totals 15 residues. Trimming shortened V by 0 bases and J by 4 bases, and 12 bases separated the two germline ends. Germline values: CDR1 ENHRY, CDR2 SYGVKD. The CDR3 nucleotides read TGTGCCATCAGTGAGTCAATGGGCAGTTTCTATGGCTACACCTTC. Encoded protein: CAISESMGSFYGYTF.

This clone came up a few times. The chain recombines TRBV13 with TRBJ2-7; D not certain. This CDR3 is 13 amino acids long. The germline CDR1 and CDR2 sequences are PRHDT and FYEKMQ (reference sequence). Trimming shortened V by 3 bases and J by 4 bases, and 10 bases separated the two germline ends. The CDR3: CASSFGVVYEQYF. DNA for the CDR3: TGTGCCAGCAGCTTTGGGGTAGTATACGAGCAGTACTTC.

The genes are TRBV9 and TRBJ2-1, with 8 bases identical to TRBD1. V gave up 3 bases and J gave up 5 bases; unmatched junction bases: 7. The germline gives CDR1 SGDLS, CDR2 YYNGEE. This CDR3 comprises 15 residues. The CDR3 sequence: CASSGQGRGDNEQFF. CDR3 nucleotides: TGTGCCAGCAGCGGACAGGGGAGAGGGGACAATGAGCAGTTCTTC.

The sample holds one count of this clone. This chain uses TRBV28 with TRBJ1-1; TRBD1 matches 10 bases. The junction had 7 bases not matched to a gene; V was cut back by 2 bases and J by 4 bases. Germline loops: CDR1 MDHEN, CDR2 SYDVKM. This CDR3 spans 16 amino acids. In DNA, the CDR3 is TGTGCCAGCAGTTTAAGGGACAGGGGTCCCCTCACTGAAGCTTTCTTT. This sequence encodes CASSLRDRGPLTEAFF.

The genes are TRBV10-2 and TRBJ2-6; TRBD1 matches at 8 bases. This CDR3 spans 19 amino acids. V trimming: 3 bases; J trimming: 0 bases; junction bases outside the gene matches: 10. CDR1 is WSHSY, CDR2 SAAADI, per germline. CDR3 sequence: CASSDKTGAWASGANVLTF. CDR3 nucleotides: TGCGCCAGCAGTGATAAGACAGGGGCGTGGGCCTCTGGGGCCAACGTCCTGACTTTC.

The V and J genes are TRBV5-3 and TRBJ1-6, with 11 nucleotides matching TRBD1. TRBV5-3 is known as an ORF, though its function is uncertain. CDR3 size: 16 residues. V lost 4 bases to trimming and J lost 6 bases; unmatched junction nucleotides: 6. The CDR3 DNA is TGTGCCAGAAGCCGGGGACAGGGGGAAAGTAATTCACCCCTCCACTTT. Its protein product is CARSRGQGESNSPLHF.